This TCR beta chain was sequenced during a study of shared clonotypes between healthy human individuals. How the authors handled the data: Junction-only immunoSEQ data arrived without quality scores, meaning filtering differed. Clones were sequenced by immunoSEQ multiplex PCR, and TCRdb holds only the in-frame ones, with some missing. V and J calls and clone size come straight from that table; D and trimming were deduced from the DNA. Of 490,000 or so clones detected, about three quarters appear once; the ten largest clones hold under 15%. The CDR3 covers 14 residues. Germline V gene data show CDR1 as SGHNT and CDR2 as YYREEE (reference sequence). The ends were cut back, 4 bases at V and 4 bases at J, with 12 bases in the middle. This clone was found many times.

The rearrangement uses TRBV5-4 and TRBJ2-1, with D hard to call. Sequenced: PBMCs. The source is a woman in her forties in good health. Some clones in this sample may be carry-over from other donors' samples. This chain's CDR3 is CASSLRNQYNEQFF. The DNA for the CDR3 is TGTGCCAGCAGCCTGAGAAACCAATACAATGAGCAGTTCTTC.